The present T cell receptor beta chain was sequenced within a study of cytomegalovirus exposure and HLA in healthy donors. Broader study findings: Analyzed later, most CMV-associated TCR beta chains appeared HLA-restricted.

Germline V CDR1 and CDR2: SGHRS, YFSETQ. The CDR3 consists of 15 residues. After removal of 0 bases from V and 4 bases from J, the junction contained 4 bases not matched to a gene. As for this clone: No antigen is known for it.

PCR primers comprised 60 Vbeta and 13 Jbeta primers. The method was immunoSEQ multiplex PCR; TCRdb's version includes in-frame clones alone and lacks a portion of them. Seen here are some 150,000 clones, about 79% observed once, and the top ten hold about 0.66%. Sequenced material: PBMCs. The clonotype comes from a male donor in good health and CMV-seronegative. The chain combines TRBV5-1 with TRBJ2-3, with 8 bases that match TRBD2. The CDR3 DNA reads TGCGCCAGCAGCTTGGGACTAGCGAGCGCAGATACGCAGTATTTT. It codes for CASSLGLASADTQYF. The full variable domain, with the rest looked up from reference TRBV5-1 and TRBJ2-3, is KAGVTQTPRYLIKTRGQQVTLSCSPISGHRSVSWYQQTPGQGLQFLFEYFSETQRNKGNFPGRFSGRQFSNSRSEMNVSTLELGDSALYLCASSLGLASADTQYFGPGTRLTVL.